The rows below give T cell receptor beta chains drawn from one sample of a study of Graves' ophthalmopathy and Graves' hyperthyroidism. TCRdb re-called the multiplex PCR reads through MiXCR, storing one row per CDR3 protein. Of over 650,000 distinct CDR3 sequences listed, 35% to 50% were seen once; the top ten hold roughly 3%. Sequencing used peripheral blood. These receptors originate from an adult man with Graves' ophthalmopathy. CDR3s include the opening cysteine and the closing phenylalanine or tryptophan. A D gene is named only where the DNA matches it firmly. Size is stated for part of the rows, as once, few or many counts, or as a class when the clone is expanded.

j_call	d_call	v_call	clone_size	cdr3_aa	cdr3_nt
TRBJ2-2	TRBD1	TRBV11-2	once	CASSDRVDAGELFF	TGTGCCAGCAGTGACAGGGTTGACGCCGGGGAGCTGTTTTTT
TRBJ2-1	.	TRBV7-8	.	CASSLSGQPYNEQFF	TGTGCCAGCAGCTTATCCGGACAGCCGTACAATGAGCAGTTCTTC
TRBJ1-1	TRBD1	TRBV6-5	.	CASRAGTGGTNTEAFF	TGTGCCAGCAGGGCCGGGACAGGGGGGACGAACACTGAAGCTTTCTTT
TRBJ1-6	.	TRBV20-1	many	CSAKDSLNSPLHF	TGCAGTGCTAAGGACAGCCTCAATTCACCCCTCCACTTT
TRBJ1-1	.	TRBV7-9	many	CASSFREANTEAFF	TGTGCCAGCAGCTTCAGGGAAGCGAACACTGAAGCTTTCTTT
TRBJ2-5	.	TRBV7-8	.	CASSLGQATQETQYF	TGTGCCAGCAGCTTAGGACAGGCCACCCAAGAGACCCAGTACTTC
TRBJ1-2	.	TRBV29-1	once	CSVAQGRDYGYTF	TGCAGCGTTGCTCAGGGACGGGACTATGGCTACACCTTC
TRBJ2-6	.	TRBV20-1	.	CSARTSAEAF	TGCAGTGCCAGGACCAGCGCTGAAGCTTTC
TRBJ1-2	TRBD1	TRBV7-2	many	CASSPRTGTYGYTF	TGTGCCAGCAGCCCCCGGACAGGGACCTATGGCTACACCTTC
TRBJ1-2	.	TRBV10-3	many	CAISEGDHGYTF	TGTGCCATCAGTGAAGGTGACCATGGCTACACCTTC
TRBJ2-7	TRBD1	TRBV10-2	.	CASSELGTGLEQYF	TGCGCCAGCAGTGAGTTGGGGACAGGGCTCGAGCAGTACTTC
TRBJ1-4	.	TRBV6-6	many	CASSYLAEGEKLFF	TGTGCCAGCAGTTACCTAGCAGAGGGTGAAAAACTGTTTTTT
TRBJ1-3	.	TRBV12-3/TRBV12-4	.	CASSLALRRVRARSGNTIYF	TGTGCCAGCAGTTTAGCGCTTCGAAGAGTCCGCGCTCGCTCTGGAAACACCATATATTTT
TRBJ2-7	TRBD2	TRBV7-2	many	CASSSSGSSYEQYF	TGTGCCAGCAGCTCAAGCGGGAGCTCCTACGAGCAGTACTTC
TRBJ1-2	.	TRBV4-1	many	CASSQDEGSYGYTF	TGCGCCAGCAGCCAAGATGAGGGCAGCTATGGCTACACCTTC